These 28 T cell receptor beta chains originate from one sample sequenced in a study of cytomegalovirus exposure and HLA in healthy donors. In the PCR, 60 Vbeta and 13 Jbeta primers were used. Repertoires were generated with immunoSEQ multiplex PCR, while TCRdb's copy carries only in-frame clones and drops some. The table lists around 120,000 clones, about 66% of them singletons. The source material was PBMCs. The receptors stem from a man aged 30-40 years in good health and CMV-seropositive.

This chain connects TRBV28 to TRBJ2-7; 7 nucleotides agree with TRBD2. Germline trimming cut 2 bases from V and 4 bases from J; bases unmatched to any gene: 11. The CDR3 runs 16 residues. Germline lookup yields CDR1 MDHEN and CDR2 SYDVKM. CDR3 nucleotides: TGTGCCAGCAGTTTAGGGTTTGGGGGAGGGCCATACGAGCAGTACTTC. Amino acids: CASSLGFGGGPYEQYF.

This clone was observed once. This chain joins TRBV29-1 and TRBJ1-2; 8 nucleotides align to TRBD1. This CDR3 has 11 amino acids. The germline V gene encodes CDR1 SQVTM and CDR2 ANQGSEA. With 5 bases clipped from V and 7 bases from J, the junction kept 3 bases outside the gene matches. CDR3 sequence: CSVQGAGGYTF. CDR3 sequence (DNA): TGCAGCGTTCAGGGGGCGGGTGGCTACACCTTC.

The CDR3 coding sequence is TGTGCCAGCAGTTTCCTACAAGGAGGGGGCCTTAACTATGGCTACACCTTC. This translates into CASSFLQGGGLNYGYTF. The genes are TRBV27 and TRBJ1-2; TRBD1 matches at 7 bases. J lost 1 base, V lost 3 bases, and 11 bases had no gene match. The length of the CDR3 is 17 residues. Germline V gives CDR1 MNHEY, CDR2 SMNVEV (reference sequence).

The chain links TRBV4-1 to TRBJ1-2, with TRBD1 matching 7 bases. The CDR3 is made up of 15 amino acids. V lost 1 base, J lost 3 bases, and 5 bases stayed unmatched. CDR1 is MGHRA and CDR2 is YSYEKL in the germline V gene. CDR3 residues: CASSQVEGGDYGYTF. The CDR3 coding sequence is TGCGCCAGCAGCCAAGTAGAAGGGGGCGACTATGGCTACACCTTC.

The CDR3 loop reads CASSLGLAVGDTQYF. The CDR3 bases are TGTGCCAGCAGCTTAGGACTAGCGGTAGGGGATACGCAGTATTTT. The rearrangement joins TRBV7-3 to TRBJ2-3, with TRBD2 identical over 10 bases. The CDR3 has 15 amino acids. V was clipped by 2 bases and J by 6 bases; unmatched bases: 5. The germline CDR1 and CDR2 sequences are SGHTA and FQGTGA.

This rearrangement joins TRBV29-1 to TRBJ1-2; 9 nucleotides agree with TRBD1. This CDR3 is 14 amino acids long. V lost 7 bases and J lost 2; bases outside the gene matches: 8. CDR1 is SQVTM and CDR2 is ANQGSEA in the germline V gene. The CDR3 DNA is TGCAGCGCTACGGGGACAGGGACGAACTATGGCTACACCTTC. Its translation: CSATGTGTNYGYTF. Looking up the rest from reference TRBV29-1 and TRBJ1-2 gives the full variable domain: SAVISQKPSRDICQRGTSLTIQCQVDSQVTMMFWYRQQPGQSLTLIATANQGSEATYESGFVIDKFPISRPNLTFSTLTVSNMSPEDSSIYLCSATGTGTNYGYTFGSGTRLTVV.

This chain uses TRBV9 with TRBJ2-2; 8 positions match TRBD2. The CDR3 runs 15 residues. V was clipped by 3 bases and J by 6 bases; unmatched bases: 7. The germline V gene encodes CDR1 SGDLS and CDR2 YYNGEE. CDR3 in amino acids: CASSGTSLEAGELFF. DNA of the CDR3: TGTGCCAGCAGCGGGACTAGCCTGGAAGCCGGGGAGCTGTTTTTT.

The chain links TRBV5-1 to TRBJ2-7; no clear D gene. The CDR3 loop spans 13 amino acids. V lost 4 bases and J 5 bases, leaving 13 bases between the germline ends. From germline, CDR1 is SGHRS and CDR2 YFSETQ. CDR3: CASSPHAADEQYF. As DNA, the CDR3 is TGCGCCAGCAGCCCTCACGCGGCCGACGAGCAGTACTTC.

V is TRBV27 and J is TRBJ2-1; 10 positions match TRBD2. The CDR3 length is 16 residues. Germline V gene data show CDR1 as MNHEY and CDR2 as SMNVEV (reference sequence). Trimming cost V 8 bases and J 10 bases; bases outside gene matches: 17. The CDR3 nucleotides are TGTGCCAGCCGGCCCCAACCGGGACTAGCGTACCCCGAGCAGTTCTTC. This codes for CASRPQPGLAYPEQFF.

This clone was detected a few times. The chain links TRBV6-1 to TRBJ1-2; 10 bases align to TRBD1. This CDR3 has 15 amino acids. Germline V gene data show CDR1 as MNHNS and CDR2 as SASEGT. With V trimmed by 5 bases and J by 4 bases, 7 bases remained unmatched. The CDR3 sequence: CASSFRDRGPYGYTF. CDR3 bases: TGTGCCAGCAGTTTCCGGGACAGGGGCCCCTATGGCTACACCTTC.

This clone came up once. V gene TRBV25-1 combines with J gene TRBJ1-1; D remains ambiguous. Germline CDR1 and CDR2: MGHDK and SYGVNS. V dropped 6 bases and J dropped 1 base, with 9 bases sitting between them. The length of the CDR3 is 13 residues. The CDR3: CASRRQANTEAFF. CDR3 DNA: TGTGCCAGCAGAAGACAAGCGAACACTGAAGCTTTCTTT.

This clone was counted a few times. The J gene is TRBJ2-7, the V gene TRBV28; 10 bases fit TRBD2. V lost 3 bases, J lost 3 bases, and 5 bases stayed unmatched. The CDR3 has 15 residues. The germline gives CDR1 MDHEN, CDR2 SYDVKM. In DNA form, the CDR3 reads TGTGCCAGCAGTTTCGCGAGGACTAGCGGCTACGAGCAGTACTTC. Its translation: CASSFARTSGYEQYF.

This clone has just a few counts. The chain recombines TRBV2 with TRBJ1-2; D call uncertain. Germline CDR1 reads SNHLY; CDR2 reads FYNNEI. This CDR3 is built from 15 residues. Trimming left V 7 bases short and J 4 bases short, with 19 bases between. Here the CDR3 reads CASILMPTGGYGYTF. CDR3 coding DNA: TGTGCCAGCATCCTGATGCCTACGGGAGGCTATGGCTACACCTTC.

The gene calls are TRBV5-1 and TRBJ2-1, with 7 bases matching TRBD1. With V trimmed by 0 bases and J by 7 bases, 16 bases remained unmatched. Germline V gene data show CDR1 as SGHRS and CDR2 as YFSETQ. CDR3 length: 18 amino acids. CDR3 amino acids: CASSLGQGEWIRMNEQFF. CDR3 in DNA: TGCGCCAGCAGCTTGGGACAGGGCGAGTGGATTAGGATGAATGAGCAGTTCTTC.

The rearrangement links TRBV30 to TRBJ2-3; 11 bases line up with TRBD2. Germline V lookup: CDR1 GTSNPN, CDR2 SVGIG (reference sequence). V gave up 1 base and J gave up 1 base; unmatched junction bases: 7. The length of the CDR3 is 17 residues. The CDR3: CAWSGLAGGFGTDTQYF. CDR3 nucleotide sequence: TGTGCCTGGAGTGGGCTAGCGGGAGGATTTGGCACAGATACGCAGTATTTT.

The V and J genes are TRBV7-8 and TRBJ2-7, with 7 bases fitting TRBD1. V shed 3 bases, J shed 2 bases, and the junction held 1 base outside the gene matches. In germline, CDR1 is SGHVS, CDR2 FQNEAQ. This CDR3 has 13 residues. The CDR3 sequence is CASSLDRPYEQYF. In nucleotides, the CDR3 is TGTGCCAGCAGCTTGGACAGGCCCTACGAGCAGTACTTC.

CDR3 bases: TGCGCCAGCAGCCCAGGCACCGGATCAGATACGCAGTATTTT. Translated: CASSPGTGSDTQYF. The rearrangement joins TRBV5-1 to TRBJ2-3; no clear D gene. Trimming left V 4 bases short and J 4 bases short, with 13 bases between. CDR1 and CDR2 (germline): SGHRS, YFSETQ. The CDR3 length is 14 residues.

The chain couples TRBV9 to TRBJ1-1; possibly TRBD1 for D (5 bases). From germline, CDR1 is SGDLS and CDR2 YYNGEE. V shed 0 bases and J shed 11 bases, with 14 bases lying between them. The length of the CDR3 is 13 residues. CDR3 residues: CASSVGRWGVAFF. The DNA of the CDR3 is TGTGCCAGCAGCGTAGGGCGATGGGGGGTGGCTTTCTTT.

The V gene is TRBV5-1, the J gene TRBJ2-3, with 13 bases identical to TRBD2. This CDR3 region has 17 residues. The germline V gene encodes CDR1 SGHRS and CDR2 YFSETQ. Trimming took 4 bases from V and 4 from J; bases not matched to a gene: 9. This CDR3 reads CASSGWTSGSVPDTQYF. The CDR3 nucleotides are TGCGCCAGCAGCGGCTGGACTAGCGGGAGTGTGCCAGATACGCAGTATTTT.

The V and J genes are TRBV9 and TRBJ2-5, with D unresolved. Per the germline V gene, CDR1 is SGDLS and CDR2 is YYNGEE. Trimming removed 0 bases from V and 1 base from J, with 4 bases in between. This CDR3 contains 13 residues. The CDR3 spells CASSVASQETQYF. The CDR3 coding sequence is TGTGCCAGCAGCGTAGCTAGCCAAGAGACCCAGTACTTC.

The rearrangement links TRBV6-6 to TRBJ2-5; 14 bases are shared with TRBD2. V lost 10 bases to trimming and J lost 5 bases; unmatched junction nucleotides: 6. This CDR3 has 14 amino acids. CDR1 is MNHNY and CDR2 is SVGAGI in the germline V gene (reference sequence). CDR3 residues: CATVGLAGAETQYF. Written as DNA, the CDR3 is TGTGCCACCGTGGGACTAGCGGGAGCGGAGACCCAGTACTTC.

This clone was found once. The chain recombines TRBV19 with TRBJ2-1; 11 nucleotides match TRBD2. Germline loops: CDR1 LNHDA, CDR2 SQIVND (reference sequence). Trimming took 6 bases from V and 6 from J; bases not matched to a gene: 7. This CDR3 contains 15 residues. The CDR3 region is CASRPIAGGPNEQFF. The CDR3 region has the DNA TGTGCCAGTAGGCCAATAGCGGGAGGGCCCAATGAGCAGTTCTTC. Full variable domain (outside the CDR3, taken from reference TRBV19 and TRBJ2-1): DGGITQSPKYLFRKEGQNVTLSCEQNLNHDAMYWYRQDPGQGLRLIYYSQIVNDFQKGDIAEGYSVSREKKESFPLTVTSAQKNPTAFYLCASRPIAGGPNEQFFGPGTRLTVL.

The chain links TRBV6-5 to TRBJ2-7; 7 bases agree with TRBD2. The germline CDR1 and CDR2 sequences are MNHEY and SVGAGI. The CDR3 runs 14 residues. The junction had 9 bases not matched to a gene; V was cut back by 5 bases and J by 5 bases. The CDR3 region is CASSQTGTINEQYF. CDR3 nucleotide sequence: TGTGCCAGCAGTCAAACCGGGACTATAAACGAGCAGTACTTC.

The gene calls are TRBV11-3 and TRBJ2-1, with 7 bases aligning to TRBD2. The CDR3 runs 14 residues. Trimming cost V 3 bases and J 5 bases; bases outside gene matches: 4. Germline-derived CDR1 and CDR2 are SGHNT and YENEEA. This CDR3 is CASSLGGSDNEQFF. The CDR3 DNA reads TGTGCCAGCAGCTTGGGCGGGAGCGACAATGAGCAGTTCTTC. The variable domain in full, completed from reference TRBV11-3 and TRBJ2-1, reads EAGVVQSPRYKIIEKKQPVAFWCNPISGHNTLYWYLQNLGQGPELLIRYENEEAVDDSQLPKDRFSAERLKGVDSTLKIQPAELGDSAVYLCASSLGGSDNEQFFGPGTRLTVL.

The genes are TRBV19 and TRBJ1-2; a weak D match, TRBD1 (5 bases). This CDR3 region has 13 residues. In germline, CDR1 is LNHDA, CDR2 SQIVND (reference sequence). Trimming pared 8 bases from V and 4 bases from J, leaving 14 bases between. The CDR3 nucleotides read TGTGCCAGTCGAGTGGGGCTCGGCTATGGCTACACCTTC. It yields the protein CASRVGLGYGYTF.

The chain combines TRBV5-6 with TRBJ2-1; D unclear. The CDR3 has 16 amino acids. The V end was cut by 5 bases, the J end by 8 bases, with 23 bases between. Looked up from germline, CDR1 is SGHDT and CDR2 is YYEEEE. This CDR3 is CASSLLTSAIGYEQFF. CDR3 nucleotide sequence: TGTGCCAGCAGTTTGTTGACCTCAGCAATCGGGTATGAGCAGTTCTTC.

V usage is TRBV27 and J usage is TRBJ2-2, with D tentatively TRBD2 (6 bases). V lost 5 bases and J 6 bases, leaving 16 bases between the germline ends. Looked up from germline, CDR1 is MNHEY and CDR2 is SMNVEV (reference sequence). CDR3 length: 15 residues. The CDR3 protein is CASSLSGPVPGELFF. The CDR3 nucleotides are TGTGCCAGCAGTCTTAGCGGTCCCGTCCCCGGGGAGCTGTTTTTT.

The rearrangement links TRBV6-5 to TRBJ2-1; 13 positions agree with TRBD2. Germline V CDR1 and CDR2: MNHEY, SVGAGI. The CDR3 has 15 residues. The V and J ends lost 4 bases and 8 bases, in that order; junction bases with no gene match: 5. The CDR3 here is CASSLWTSGRDEQFF. The DNA of the CDR3 is TGTGCCAGCAGTTTATGGACTAGCGGGAGAGATGAGCAGTTCTTC.